Listed here are 27 T cell receptor beta chains from one sample, sequenced in a study of shared T cell receptors in the human thymus. This table comes from immunoSEQ multiplex PCR, and its TCRdb copy is limited to in-frame clones, with some not included. The repertoire holds approximately 580,000 clones, with approximately 80% as singletons. This same sample was also taken into another study, of human thymus T cells.

What was sequenced was thymocytes. These receptors all come from a boy under two years old with a congenital heart defect.

The rearrangement joins TRBV5-1 to TRBJ1-1, with 9 bases aligning to TRBD1. CDR3 length: 14 residues. The V gene's germline CDR1 is SGHRS and CDR2 YFSETQ. The junction had 4 bases not matched to a gene; V was cut back by 4 bases and J by 3 bases. In DNA form, the CDR3 reads TGCGCCAGCAGCCGGGACAGGGAGGACACTGAAGCTTTCTTT. Amino acid sequence: CASSRDREDTEAFF.

V and J are TRBV27 and TRBJ2-7; 8 nucleotides align to TRBD2. This CDR3 comprises 15 residues. Germline trimming cut 0 bases from V and 4 bases from J; bases unmatched to any gene: 5. Germline assignment: CDR1 MNHEY and CDR2 SMNVEV (reference sequence). The DNA of the CDR3 is TGTGCCAGCAGTTTATCTCCGGGAGGGGTGTACGAGCAGTACTTC. This sequence encodes CASSLSPGGVYEQYF.

The chain employs TRBV5-6 and TRBJ2-7; tentative D call: TRBD1 (6 bases). Trimming shortened V by 0 bases and J by 3 bases, and 19 bases separated the two germline ends. Germline assignment: CDR1 SGHDT and CDR2 YYEEEE. The CDR3 runs to 17 residues. The CDR3 DNA reads as TGTGCCAGCAGCTTGGGCCTTCGGACAGTCTGGGGCTACGAGCAGTACTTC. It encodes CASSLGLRTVWGYEQYF.

V and J are TRBV6-6 and TRBJ2-5; 10 positions agree with TRBD1. J was trimmed by 4 bases and V by 6 bases; bases with no gene match: 2. Germline-derived CDR1 and CDR2 are MNHNY and SVGAGI (reference sequence). The CDR3 is made up of 13 amino acids. CDR3 nucleotide sequence: TGTGCCAGCAGAGGGACAGGGGCAGAGACCCAGTACTTC. Protein: CASRGTGAETQYF.

V usage is TRBV25-1 and J usage is TRBJ2-7, with 7 bases aligning to TRBD1. The CDR3 covers 13 residues. Germline values: CDR1 MGHDK, CDR2 SYGVNS. The J segment lost 7 bases and the V segment lost 4 bases, leaving 7 bases of the junction unmatched. The CDR3 nucleotides are TGTGCCAGCAGTGTTGACAGGGTTTTGGAGCAGTACTTC. Residues: CASSVDRVLEQYF.

The chain links TRBV6-1 to TRBJ2-3; D not resolved. Trimming shortened V by 5 bases and J by 3 bases, and 12 bases separated the two germline ends. The germline gives CDR1 MNHNS, CDR2 SASEGT. There are 14 residues in the CDR3. CDR3 sequence (DNA): TGTGCCAGCAGTTCCTTGGAGCTTACAGATACGCAGTATTTT. Translation: CASSSLELTDTQYF.

The chain couples TRBV7-6 to TRBJ1-1, with 8 bases lining up with TRBD1. The V gene end was trimmed by 5 bases and the J gene end by 4 bases; junction bases not matched to a gene: 6. Germline V lookup: CDR1 SGHVS, CDR2 FNYEAQ. The CDR3 consists of 14 residues. CDR3: CASSVQGGVTEAFF. In DNA, the CDR3 is TGTGCCAGCAGCGTACAGGGGGGTGTCACTGAAGCTTTCTTT.

The chain employs TRBV19 and TRBJ1-1; 7 bases align to TRBD1. Germline loops: CDR1 LNHDA, CDR2 SQIVND (reference sequence). The CDR3 sequence is 15 residues long. The ends lost 7 bases at V and 0 bases at J; junction bases unmatched: 8. The CDR3, as DNA: TGTGCCAGTATAGGGGGCAGGGACATGAACACTGAAGCTTTCTTT. Translating it yields CASIGGRDMNTEAFF. Full variable domain (rest looked up from reference TRBV19 and TRBJ1-1): DGGITQSPKYLFRKEGQNVTLSCEQNLNHDAMYWYRQDPGQGLRLIYYSQIVNDFQKGDIAEGYSVSREKKESFPLTVTSAQKNPTAFYLCASIGGRDMNTEAFFGQGTRLTVV.

This chain joins TRBV7-9 and TRBJ2-2; 8 bases are shared with TRBD2. This CDR3 contains 15 residues. CDR1 and CDR2 from the germline V gene are SEHNR and FQNEAQ (reference sequence). V shed 5 bases, J shed 5 bases, and the junction held 7 bases outside the gene matches. This CDR3 is CASSPSGSGTGELFF. Written as DNA, the CDR3 is TGTGCCAGCAGCCCGAGCGGGAGTGGTACCGGGGAGCTGTTTTTT.

A few counts support this clone. This chain links TRBV19 with TRBJ1-2; D perhaps matches TRBD1 (6 bases). The CDR3 length is 13 residues. V dropped 7 bases and J dropped 4 bases, with 13 bases sitting between them. Germline CDR1 LNHDA, CDR2 SQIVND (reference sequence). The CDR3 bases are TGTGCCAGTAAATCACAGGGTACCTATGGCTACACCTTC. As protein: CASKSQGTYGYTF.

This clone was counted a few times. The CDR3: CASSPDRSDTEAFF. In DNA form, the CDR3 reads TGTGCCAGCTCACCTGACAGGAGCGACACTGAAGCTTTCTTT. The V and J genes are TRBV18 and TRBJ1-1; possibly TRBD1 for D (6 bases). With 3 bases removed from V and 3 bases from J, the gap between germline ends came to 11 bases. Germline V gene lookup returns CDR1 KGHSH and CDR2 LQKENI. The CDR3 sequence is 14 residues long.

The chain recombines TRBV6-5 with TRBJ2-1; D remains ambiguous. Germline V gene lookup returns CDR1 MNHEY and CDR2 SVGAGI. The CDR3 spans 14 residues. Deletions cut 4 bases from V and 6 bases from J, with 13 bases between. DNA of the CDR3: TGTGCCAGCAGTTCTACTGGTCTAGGCAATGAGCAGTTCTTC. It yields the protein CASSSTGLGNEQFF.

This clone has only a few counts. This chain links TRBV18 with TRBJ2-3; no reliable D call. V was clipped by 6 bases and J by 4 bases, with 20 bases between them. Germline V CDR1 and CDR2: KGHSH, LQKENI. There are 16 residues in the CDR3. CDR3 DNA sequence: TGTGCCAGCTCCCCGGAGCCTTCGCGGAAAGCAGATACGCAGTATTTT. This translates into CASSPEPSRKADTQYF.

The rearrangement uses TRBV4-2 and TRBJ2-7, with 11 bases lining up with TRBD2. V was pared by 4 bases and J by 7 bases, with 12 bases of the junction left unmatched. CDR1 and CDR2 from the germline V gene are LGHNA and YNFKEQ. This CDR3 comprises 16 residues. The DNA of the CDR3 is TGTGCCAGCAGCCCCATATGGGAGGCTAGCGGGAGGGAGCAGTACTTC. Its protein product is CASSPIWEASGREQYF.

The chain is built from TRBV21-1 and TRBJ2-7; the D call in the table, TRBD1, was not verified against the DNA. TRBV21-1 is a known pseudogene. This CDR3 is 17 amino acids long. In nucleotides, the CDR3 is TGTGCCAGCATCCTACTCTTAGACAGGGGGCTTCTCTCCGAGCAGTACTTC. Translated, it gives CASILLLDRGLLSEQYF.

This chain links TRBV29-1 with TRBJ2-1, with D maybe TRBD2 (5 bases). The CDR3 length is 16 residues. Germline CDR1 reads SQVTM; CDR2 reads ANQGSEA. V lost 0 bases, J lost 8 bases, and 20 bases lay in between. CDR3 amino acids: CSVEELKKARAYEQFF. In DNA form, the CDR3 reads TGCAGCGTTGAAGAGTTAAAGAAAGCGCGGGCGTATGAGCAGTTCTTC.

This clone was detected only a few times. The rearrangement joins TRBV2 to TRBJ2-5, with TRBD1 matching 9 bases. The CDR3 is 14 residues long. Germline V gene lookup returns CDR1 SNHLY and CDR2 FYNNEI. Trimming removed 6 bases from V and 0 bases from J; junction bases left unmatched: 2. The CDR3 loop reads CASRDRGYQETQYF. In DNA, the CDR3 is TGTGCCAGCAGGGACAGGGGATACCAAGAGACCCAGTACTTC.

The V and J genes are TRBV21-1 and TRBJ1-5; the table gives TRBD1 as D, unverified against the DNA. TRBV21-1 is marked as a pseudogene. The CDR3 spans 16 residues. The CDR3 bases are TGTGCCAGCAGCGAACGCGGGACAGGGGGTCGTCAGCCCCAGCATTTT. It codes for CASSERGTGGRQPQHF.

This clone was observed a handful of times. This sequence joins TRBV18 and TRBJ2-3; D possibly corresponds to TRBD1 (5 bases). The V gene's germline CDR1 is KGHSH and CDR2 LQKENI. The CDR3 runs to 13 residues. V gave up 3 bases and J gave up 6 bases, with 10 bases separating them. CDR3 protein: CASSPGRADTQYF. As DNA, the CDR3 is TGTGCCAGCTCACCCGGCAGGGCCGATACGCAGTATTTT.

This clone was seen a few times. The V gene is TRBV4-1, the J gene TRBJ2-1, with a tentative D call TRBD2 (6 bases). The CDR3 extends over 15 amino acids. Germline loops: CDR1 MGHRA, CDR2 YSYEKL. Trimming left V 1 base short and J 0 bases short, with 7 bases between. CDR3 DNA sequence: TGCGCCAGCAGCCAAGGGACTATCTCCTACAATGAGCAGTTCTTC. Its protein is CASSQGTISYNEQFF.

The chain links TRBV29-1 to TRBJ2-7; 8 bases agree with TRBD1. CDR3 length: 13 amino acids. Germline V gene data show CDR1 as SQVTM and CDR2 as ANQGSEA. The J segment lost 6 bases and the V segment lost 7 bases, leaving 11 bases of the junction unmatched. The chain's CDR3 is CSAQTGVGPEQYF. DNA of the CDR3: TGCAGCGCACAGACAGGGGTAGGCCCCGAGCAGTACTTC.

This chain uses TRBV10-3 with TRBJ2-3, with a possible D match to TRBD1 (6 bases). The V gene lost 3 bases and the J gene lost 1 base, with 11 bases spanning the gap. The CDR3 runs 15 residues. The germline gives CDR1 ENHRY, CDR2 SYGVKD. The CDR3 protein is CAISDRGVGTDTQYF. The CDR3 DNA reads as TGTGCCATCAGTGACAGGGGAGTAGGCACAGATACGCAGTATTTT.

The J gene is TRBJ2-1, the V gene TRBV7-9; weak D call: TRBD2 (6 bases). The germline V and J ends were trimmed by 7 bases and 3 bases, with 13 bases remaining between them. Germline V lookup: CDR1 SEHNR, CDR2 FQNEAQ (reference sequence). CDR3 size: 14 residues. The CDR3 loop is CASTRGRDYNEQFF. The CDR3 DNA sequence: TGTGCCAGCACCCGCGGGCGGGACTACAATGAGCAGTTCTTC.

V is TRBV11-3 and J is TRBJ1-3, with 7 bases fitting TRBD1. V dropped 8 bases and J dropped 0; count of bases not matched to a gene: 10. Germline-derived CDR1 and CDR2 are SGHNT and YENEEA. This CDR3 contains 16 residues. CDR3 in amino acids: CASGGGQGVSGNTIYF. As DNA, the CDR3 is TGTGCCAGCGGAGGAGGGCAGGGGGTCTCTGGAAACACCATATATTTT.

The CDR3 reads CASTGAAYEQYF. CDR3 DNA sequence: TGTGCCAGCACAGGGGCGGCCTACGAGCAGTACTTC. The V gene is TRBV25-1, the J gene TRBJ2-7; D might be TRBD1 (6 bases). Per germline, CDR1 MGHDK and CDR2 SYGVNS. The CDR3 is 12 residues long. V was pared by 7 bases and J by 2 bases, with 9 bases between.

This rearrangement joins TRBV28 to TRBJ1-2; TRBD1 might be the D (5 bases). V lost 4 bases and J lost 8, with 14 bases in between. Looked up from germline, CDR1 is MDHEN and CDR2 is SYDVKM. This CDR3 comprises 13 residues. The CDR3 DNA follows: TGTGCCAGCAGTTCGCCAACAGGTTACGGCTACACCTTC. Its translation is CASSSPTGYGYTF.

About this clone itself: Different DNA sequences within this sample yield the same CDR3. The chain recombines TRBV28 with TRBJ1-5; D is ambiguous. V was clipped by 3 bases and J by 2 bases, with 5 bases between them. This CDR3 is built from 13 residues. Germline-derived CDR1 and CDR2 are MDHEN and SYDVKM. The CDR3 DNA sequence: TGTGCCAGCAGTTTCCTTGGCAATCAGCCCCAGCATTTT. Its translation is CASSFLGNQPQHF.